Listed here are 29 T cell receptor delta chains from one sample, sequenced in a study of gamma-delta chains in newborns, infants, children. TCRdb reprocessed the reads through CATT. Here the sample spans around 5,900 delta-chain clones, about 15% being singletons. The sequencing used blood, collected at baseline. These TCRs come from a child who was a newborn, infant or young child, either healthy, febrile or measles-vaccinated (not recorded which).

This clone came up a few times. This DNA's translation differs at residues 12 and 13 from TCRdb's protein, which comes from a much larger clone; a read error is likely, and the protein shown is translated from the DNA. This chain links TRDV3 with TRDJ1; 13 bases line up with TRDD3. Germline assignment: CDR1 TVYSNPD and CDR2 GDNSRS (reference sequence). J was trimmed by 6 bases and V by 4 bases; bases with no gene match: 17. The CDR3 runs to 17 residues. The CDR3, as DNA: TGTGCCTCTCATAATGCCTACTGGGGGATACGGGGCTATAAACTCATCTTT. Protein: CASHNAYWGIRGYKLIF.

By sample fraction, this clone is medium-sized (0.01 to 0.1%). CDR3 DNA sequence: TGTGCCTGTGACACCCTTCGGGGGAGAAGTGGCACCGATAAACTCATCTTT. Protein product: CACDTLRGRSGTDKLIF. This rearrangement joins TRDV2 to TRDJ1; perhaps TRDD3 as D (6 bases). The CDR3 spans 17 residues. Trimming removed 0 bases at V and 1 base at J, with 17 bases between. Germline V lookup: CDR1 GEAIGNYY, CDR2 EKD.

In its sample, this clone ranks as medium-sized. The CDR3 region is CALGLGGFPFLRIYGWRNTDKLIF. The DNA for the CDR3 is TGTGCTCTCGGATTGGGGGGTTTTCCCTTCCTACGGATCTACGGATGGAGGAACACCGATAAACTCATCTTT. The genes are TRDV1 and TRDJ1; 9 bases map to TRDD2. V lost 9 bases, J lost 0 bases, and 35 bases stayed unmatched. Germline CDR1 and CDR2: TSWWSYY and QGS. This CDR3 comprises 24 residues.

A word on this clone: A far larger clone is one base from this, pointing to a likely read error. Other DNA sequences in the same sample also yield this CDR3. This sequence joins TRDV2 and TRDJ1; 11 bases are a match to TRDD3. Germline-derived CDR1 and CDR2 are GEAIGNYY and EKD. This CDR3 region has 16 residues. Written as DNA, the CDR3 is TGTGCCTGCGACAGCTTGGGGGATACGCAGCCCGATAAACTCATCTTT. It yields the protein CACDSLGDTQPDKLIF.

In this sample, this clone turned up many times. J is TRDJ1 and V is TRDV1, with TRDD3 identical over 9 bases. V shed 1 base and J 1 base; nucleotides not matched to a gene: 19. The CDR3 has 21 residues. CDR1 is TSWWSYY, CDR2 QGS, per germline. The CDR3 region is CALGEHILPYWGNGVTDKLIF. The CDR3 region has the DNA TGTGCTCTTGGGGAACATATCCTTCCCTACTGGGGGAACGGGGTCACCGATAAACTCATCTTT.

Comment on this clone: The TCRdb record carries a much larger clone's protein, which differs from this DNA's translation at residue 15; a read error is the likely cause, and the protein listed here is the DNA translation. This sequence joins TRDV2 and TRDJ3, with 10 bases matching TRDD3. CDR3 size: 17 residues. Germline lookup yields CDR1 GEAIGNYY and CDR2 EKD. CDR3 protein: CACDSTGGSWDTRQVFF. Here the CDR3 DNA reads TGTGCCTGTGACAGTACTGGGGGATCCTGGGACACCCGACAGGTGTTTTTC.

Of note for this clone: The amino acid sequence in TCRdb belongs to a much larger clone and departs from this DNA's translation at residue 5, likely a sequencing read error; the sequence shown is translated from the DNA. V usage is TRDV2 and J usage is TRDJ3, with 11 bases that match TRDD3. Germline V lookup: CDR1 GEAIGNYY, CDR2 EKD. V shed 2 bases and J 2 bases; nucleotides not matched to a gene: 13. The CDR3 totals 21 residues. Here the CDR3 reads CACDNSVLLGDMTWDTRQMFF. CDR3 sequence (DNA): TGTGCCTGTGACAACTCGGTCCTACTGGGGGATATGACCTGGGACACCCGACAGATGTTTTTC.

In its sample, this clone is medium-sized. The chain has TRDV2 and TRDJ1; 10 bases fit TRDD3. CDR1 and CDR2 (germline): GEAIGNYY, EKD. This CDR3 is 18 amino acids long. Losses at the gene ends were 0 bases for V and 8 bases for J; bases not matched to a gene: 17. CDR3 sequence (DNA): TGTGCCTGTGACACCGTCGCTGGGGGATATGAGGGACTCTGGAAACTCATCTTT. Protein sequence: CACDTVAGGYEGLWKLIF.

This chain links TRDV1 with TRDJ1, with D maybe TRDD3 (7 bases). Germline CDR1 and CDR2: TSWWSYY and QGS. CDR3 size: 21 residues. Trimming shortened V by 5 bases and J by 10 bases, and 41 bases separated the two germline ends. The DNA of the CDR3 is TGTGCTCTTGGGTCTGGTCCTTCCCCGTACTGGGGATATCGTCCGGCCGATCGACTCATCTTT. As protein: CALGSGPSPYWGYRPADRLIF.

By sample fraction, this clone is medium-sized. The rearrangement links TRDV2 to TRDJ1; D gene unclear. CDR1 and CDR2 from the germline V gene are GEAIGNYY and EKD. This CDR3 has 15 residues. The ends were cut back, 1 base at V and 10 bases at J, with 21 bases in the middle. The CDR3 nucleotides are TGTGCCTGTGACACGGTCGTTCCCCGGTCCGCTCGACTCATCTTT. It codes for CACDTVVPRSARLIF.

This clone was seen a few times. The chain carries TRDV1 and TRDJ1; 11 bases are a match to TRDD3. After removal of 1 base from V and 0 bases from J, the junction contained 37 bases not matched to a gene. The CDR3 consists of 28 residues. Germline V gene lookup returns CDR1 TSWWSYY and CDR2 QGS. The DNA for the CDR3 is TGTGCTCTTGGGGAACGGGGTTTTATCCCATTCCTACCTGTGGAGTGGGGGATACGCATTGGGTACACCGATAAACTCATCTTT. This translates into CALGERGFIPFLPVEWGIRIGYTDKLIF.

To note about this clone: A much bigger clone sits one base away, suggesting this may be a read error. The gene calls are TRDV1 and TRDJ1; 9 nucleotides agree with TRDD3. The trim removed 2 bases at V and 0 bases at J, leaving 25 bases unmatched. The germline V gene has CDR1 TSWWSYY and CDR2 QGS. The CDR3 is 23 amino acids. The CDR3 DNA reads TGTGCTCTTGGGGAAAGAACCCTTCCCCCGACAAGGGGATACGTGGGTTACACCGATAAACTCATCTTT. Protein product: CALGERTLPPTRGYVGYTDKLIF.

J is TRDJ1 and V is TRDV2; the D is unclear. There are 16 residues in the CDR3. Germline assignment: CDR1 GEAIGNYY and CDR2 EKD. V was clipped by 0 bases and J by 0 bases, with 13 bases between them. The CDR3, as DNA: TGTGCCTGTGACACCCTTGAGAATCCCGACACCGATAAACTCATCTTT. Translation gives CACDTLENPDTDKLIF.

The chain uses TRDV2 and TRDJ3, with 13 positions matching TRDD3. Germline V CDR1 and CDR2: GEAIGNYY, EKD. The CDR3 loop spans 19 amino acids. V lost 0 bases, J lost 2 bases, and 3 bases stayed unmatched. In nucleotides, the CDR3 is TGTGCCTGTGACACCGTACTGGGGGATACGGCCTGGGACACCCGACAGATGTTTTTC. This encodes CACDTVLGDTAWDTRQMFF.

In its sample, this clone is medium-sized. The V gene is TRDV2, the J gene TRDJ1, with 10 bases lining up with TRDD3. The trim removed 1 base at V and 0 bases at J, leaving 4 bases unmatched. Germline V gives CDR1 GEAIGNYY, CDR2 EKD. CDR3 length: 16 residues. CDR3 loop: CACDTRTGGYTDKLIF. The CDR3 nucleotides read TGTGCCTGTGACACGCGTACTGGGGGATACACCGATAAACTCATCTTT.

This sequence joins TRDV2 and TRDJ2; 7 bases are shared with TRDD3. Trimming took 3 bases from V and 6 from J; bases not matched to a gene: 9. Germline CDR1 is GEAIGNYY and CDR2 is EKD. This CDR3 contains 15 residues. CDR3 in DNA: TGTGCCTGTGACCCGATCGGGGGATTAGCAGCACAACTCTTCTTT. Amino acid sequence: CACDPIGGLAAQLFF.

Sample share makes this clone medium-sized (0.01 to 0.1%). The chain combines TRDV3 with TRDJ1; 13 bases match TRDD3. The V segment lost 1 base and the J segment 0 bases; nucleotides outside the gene matches: 14. Germline CDR1 is TVYSNPD and CDR2 is GDNSRS (reference sequence). The CDR3 is 19 amino acids. The CDR3 loop reads CAFNSRTGGYVEYTDKLIF. CDR3 DNA: TGTGCCTTTAACTCACGGACTGGGGGATACGTTGAGTACACCGATAAACTCATCTTT.

By sample share, this clone is medium-sized. The rearrangement uses TRDV2 and TRDJ1; 8 nucleotides align to TRDD3. The CDR3 is 16 amino acids. Losses at the gene ends were 4 bases for V and 1 base for J; bases not matched to a gene: 10. From germline, CDR1 is GEAIGNYY and CDR2 EKD. This CDR3 is CACESIGGSGTDKLIF. The DNA for the CDR3 is TGTGCCTGTGAATCGATTGGGGGATCGGGCACCGATAAACTCATCTTT.

This clone ranks as medium-sized (0.01 to 0.1%). The V gene is TRDV1, the J gene TRDJ1, with 10 bases lining up with TRDD3. The CDR3 is 20 amino acids. The V and J ends lost 4 bases and 3 bases, in that order; junction bases with no gene match: 20. Germline assignment: CDR1 TSWWSYY and CDR2 QGS. CDR3 in DNA: TGTGCTCTTGGGGCGCCTTCCGATTCCCTACTGGGGGATTTAGCCGATAAACTCATCTTT. Translation gives CALGAPSDSLLGDLADKLIF.

Concerning this clone: A much larger clone sits a single nucleotide away, making a read error possible. This sample also contains other DNA sequences that code for the same CDR3. V gene TRDV1 combines with J gene TRDJ1; 7 bases fit TRDD3. J gave up 0 bases and V 4 bases, and 29 bases lay outside the gene matches. CDR1 TSWWSYY and CDR2 QGS come from the germline V gene. The CDR3 covers 23 residues. The DNA of the CDR3 is TGTGCTCTTGGGGGGTTCTACGAACCTTACTGGGGATCCTCCAATCGATACACCGATAAACTCATCTTT. Its protein is CALGGFYEPYWGSSNRYTDKLIF.

In this sample, this clone turned up a few times. The same CDR3 can be traced to other DNA sequences in this sample. V usage is TRAV29/DV5 and J usage is TRDJ2; 12 nucleotides match TRDD3. The germline V gene has CDR1 NSMFDY and CDR2 ISSIKDK. This CDR3 is built from 18 residues. The ends lost 0 bases at V and 7 bases at J; junction bases unmatched: 13. The CDR3 loop reads CAASEDFLSGGYGAQLFF. In nucleotides, the CDR3 is TGTGCAGCAAGCGAAGACTTCTTGTCTGGGGGATACGGAGCACAACTCTTCTTT.

With respect to this clone: This could be a read error, since a much larger clone is one nucleotide away. At the DNA level, this CDR3 is encoded by other sequences in the same sample as well. The gene calls are TRDV2 and TRDJ3; 12 nucleotides align to TRDD3. CDR1 is GEAIGNYY, CDR2 EKD, per germline. This CDR3 is 27 amino acids long. CDR3 sequence (DNA): TGTGCCTGCGACAGGGGGCGGCTGACTTCCTACTGGTTTCTGGGGGATACGCGTATCTGGGACACCCGACAGATGTTTTTC. Translated: CACDRGRLTSYWFLGDTRIWDTRQMFF.

This clone was recorded a few times. The chain links TRDV2 to TRDJ1; 13 positions agree with TRDD3. V lost 2 bases to trimming and J lost 8 bases; unmatched junction nucleotides: 7. Germline assignment: CDR1 GEAIGNYY and CDR2 EKD. This CDR3 contains 15 residues. CDR3 sequence reads: CACDMLLGDTGKLIF. For the CDR3, the DNA is TGTGCCTGTGACATGTTACTGGGGGATACGGGGAAACTCATCTTT.

The rearrangement joins TRDV2 to TRDJ1, with D perhaps matching TRDD2 or TRDD3 (7 bases each). Germline V gene lookup returns CDR1 GEAIGNYY and CDR2 EKD. V was trimmed by 3 bases and J by 2 bases, leaving 36 bases between them. This CDR3 is built from 22 residues. CDR3 residues: CACDASFLRTGDVPDGTDKLIF. Here the CDR3 DNA reads TGTGCCTGTGACGCCTCCTTCCTCCGTACTGGGGATGTTCCGGATGGAACCGATAAACTCATCTTT.

The chain combines TRDV1 with TRDJ1; 7 positions agree with TRDD3. The V gene end was trimmed by 3 bases and the J gene end by 0 bases; junction bases not matched to a gene: 22. The length of the CDR3 is 21 residues. Germline lookup yields CDR1 TSWWSYY and CDR2 QGS. The CDR3 region is CALGDGIWGLGVWGHTDKLIF. The CDR3, as DNA: TGTGCTCTTGGGGACGGGATTTGGGGTCTGGGGGTCTGGGGGCACACCGATAAACTCATCTTT.

This clone counts as medium-sized. Other DNA sequences in the same sample also yield this CDR3. J is TRDJ3 and V is TRDV2; D uncertain. This CDR3 contains 13 residues. Germline V gene sequence: CDR1 GEAIGNYY, CDR2 EKD. V dropped 3 bases and J dropped 4 bases, with 3 bases sitting between them. The CDR3 region is CACDSWDTRQMFF. The CDR3 DNA is TGTGCCTGTGACTCATGGGACACCCGACAGATGTTTTTC.

This clone is medium-sized by share. V and J are TRDV2 and TRDJ3, with D perhaps matching TRDD3 (5 bases). Trimming shortened V by 1 base and J by 0 bases, and 12 bases separated the two germline ends. Per the germline V gene, CDR1 is GEAIGNYY and CDR2 is EKD. CDR3 length: 18 residues. The CDR3 spells CACDTAGASSWDTRQMFF. The CDR3 bases are TGTGCCTGTGACACTGCGGGGGCAAGCTCCTGGGACACCCGACAGATGTTTTTC.

The J gene is TRDJ1, the V gene TRDV1; TRDD3 matches at 9 bases. This CDR3 spans 19 amino acids. V was clipped by 1 base and J by 3 bases; unmatched bases: 15. CDR1 and CDR2 (germline): TSWWSYY, QGS. Here the CDR3 reads CALGERVWLDWGRSDKLIF. In nucleotides, the CDR3 is TGTGCTCTTGGGGAACGAGTCTGGCTGGACTGGGGGAGGTCCGATAAACTCATCTTT.

This clone appeared a few times. The chain combines TRDV1 with TRDJ1, with 12 bases lining up with TRDD3. The germline CDR1 and CDR2 sequences are TSWWSYY and QGS. V lost 0 bases to trimming and J lost 4 bases; unmatched junction nucleotides: 27. CDR3 length equals 24 residues. The CDR3 bases are TGTGCTCTTGGGGAACTAGCCCCTTCTTACGGGTACTACTGGGGGATACCCCTTTTCGATAAACTCATCTTT. Translation: CALGELAPSYGYYWGIPLFDKLIF.